The 8 T cell receptor beta chains reported below all come from one sample, sequenced in a study of CD8 T cells in ankylosing spondylitis. Study-wide results and caveats: Typical of ankylosing spondylitis blood, it appeared, was a TCR beta motif of several highly homologous variants.

Their antigens remain unidentified. One entry per CDR3 protein results from TCRdb running MiXCR on the 5' RACE reads. The repertoire holds about 540,000 distinct CDR3 sequences, with about 13% as singletons. Sequencing was done on a sample of blood, either unsorted or a sorted T cell fraction (not recorded which). These receptor sequences come from a male donor with ankylosing spondylitis.

This clonotype was recorded many times. The chain employs TRBV3-1 and TRBJ2-1; 9 positions agree with TRBD2. Trimming cost V 3 bases and J 5 bases; bases outside gene matches: 5. Germline V gene data show CDR1 as LGHDT and CDR2 as YNNKEL (reference sequence). This CDR3 contains 15 residues. The CDR3 spells CASSQRLAVDNEQFF. CDR3 coding DNA: TGTGCCAGCAGCCAGCGACTAGCGGTAGACAATGAGCAGTTCTTC.

The table lists this clonotype with a few counts. V is TRBV12-3 or TRBV12-4 and J is TRBJ1-1; TRBD1 matches at 7 bases. CDR3 length equals 12 residues. The V segment lost 10 bases and the J segment 1 base; nucleotides outside the gene matches: 3. The CDR3, as DNA: TGTGCCATCAGACAGGGGAACACTGAAGCTTTCTTT. Amino acid sequence: CAIRQGNTEAFF.

This clonotype was seen a handful of times. The rearrangement joins TRBV20-1 to TRBJ2-3; TRBD2 might be the D (6 bases). There are 14 residues in the CDR3. V was cut by 5 bases and J by 2 bases, with 14 bases left in between. The germline gives CDR1 DFQATT, CDR2 SNEGSKA (reference sequence). The CDR3 loop is CSAGTEADTDTQYF. The CDR3 DNA is TGCAGTGCTGGGACTGAAGCGGACACAGATACGCAGTATTTT.

This clonotype turned up a few times. The CDR3 DNA reads as TGTGCCAGCAGCTCCCGGGAATCTGAGCACGAGCAGTACTTC. Translating it yields CASSSRESEHEQYF. This sequence joins TRBV7-9 and TRBJ2-7; tentatively, D is TRBD2 (5 bases). Trimming left V 4 bases short and J 5 bases short, with 15 bases between. Germline V gives CDR1 SEHNR, CDR2 FQNEAQ (reference sequence). CDR3 length equals 14 residues.

This clonotype came up once. V is TRBV20-1 and J is TRBJ2-1, with D possibly being TRBD1 (6 bases). The CDR3 length is 19 residues. Germline CDR1 DFQATT, CDR2 SNEGSKA (reference sequence). Trimming took off 5 bases at V and 7 bases at J, with 33 bases between the two ends. CDR3 residues: CSAPRSGTKNPGRGNEQFF. The DNA for the CDR3 is TGCAGTGCTCCACGTTCCGGGACAAAAAATCCGGGTCGAGGGAATGAGCAGTTCTTC.

This clonotype was seen a handful of times. The V gene is TRBV9, the J gene TRBJ2-3; the D gene is possibly TRBD2 (5 bases). V lost 0 bases to trimming and J lost 6 bases, with 11 bases between them. Germline lookup yields CDR1 SGDLS and CDR2 YYNGEE. The CDR3 has 14 residues. The CDR3 region has the DNA TGTGCCAGCAGCGTAGTAAGTAAGCGGGATACGCAGTATTTT. This codes for CASSVVSKRDTQYF.

This clonotype showed up just a few times. One junction end disagrees with the germline gene, perhaps due to a read error. V usage is TRBV29-1 and J usage is TRBJ2-1; 10 bases are shared with TRBD2. Germline V gene lookup returns CDR1 SQVTM and CDR2 ANQGSEA. The CDR3 loop spans 17 amino acids. This CDR3 reads CSGESSGGPSSYNELFF. The CDR3 bases are TGCAGCGGGGAGTCTAGCGGGGGCCCGAGCTCCTACAATGAGCTGTTCTTC.

This clonotype was observed a few times. This sequence joins TRBV10-2 and TRBJ2-7, with 10 bases lining up with TRBD2. V lost 7 bases, J lost 3 bases, and 9 bases stayed unmatched. CDR1 is WSHSY and CDR2 is SAAADI in the germline V gene. The CDR3 is 15 amino acids. The CDR3 DNA reads TGCGCCAGCAAGGAGGGAACTAGCGGGGTCTACGAGCAGTACTTC. Protein product: CASKEGTSGVYEQYF.